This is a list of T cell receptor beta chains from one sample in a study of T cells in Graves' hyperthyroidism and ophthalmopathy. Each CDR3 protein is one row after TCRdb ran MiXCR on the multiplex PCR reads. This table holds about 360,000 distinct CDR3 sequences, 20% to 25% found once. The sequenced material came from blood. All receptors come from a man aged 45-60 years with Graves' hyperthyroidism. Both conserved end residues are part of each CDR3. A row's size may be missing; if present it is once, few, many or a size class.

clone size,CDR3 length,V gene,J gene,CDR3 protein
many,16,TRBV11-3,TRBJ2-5,CASSLGAQGFQETQYF
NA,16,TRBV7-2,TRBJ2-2,CASSLAPTRNTGELFF
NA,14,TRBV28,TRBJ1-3,CASSIEAGGNTIYF
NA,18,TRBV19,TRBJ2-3,CASSPSLVLAGDTDTQYF
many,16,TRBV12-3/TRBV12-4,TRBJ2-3,CASSLASSGRGDTQYF
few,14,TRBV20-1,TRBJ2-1,CSARAASVYNEQFF
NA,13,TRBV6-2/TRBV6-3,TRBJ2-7,CATSDREHYEQYF
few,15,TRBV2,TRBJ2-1,CASSGLGLAGGQLFF
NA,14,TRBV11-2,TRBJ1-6,CASSLEGVNSPLHF
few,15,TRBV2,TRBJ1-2,CASSEGSARGDGYTF
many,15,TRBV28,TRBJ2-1,CASSAGGSSYNEQFF
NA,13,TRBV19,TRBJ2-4,CASSIGGLGIQYF
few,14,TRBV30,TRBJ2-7,CAWSPRGTVYEQYF
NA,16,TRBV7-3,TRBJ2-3,CASSHVAGARTDTQYF